A single sample is the source of the 17 T cell receptor beta chains below, sequenced in a study of blood T cell repertoires in COVID-19. TCRdb's copy holds only in-frame clones and misses some; the assay was immunoSEQ multiplex PCR. The sample shows roughly 170,000 clones, approximately 90% of them seen only once. Sequenced material: peripheral blood. These receptors were collected from a man aged 60 to 69 with acute or convalescent COVID-19.

The V gene is TRBV29-1, the J gene TRBJ2-1, with 14 positions matching TRBD2. Trimming took 4 bases from V and 6 from J; bases not matched to a gene: 5. Germline loops: CDR1 SQVTM, CDR2 ANQGSEA. The CDR3 length is 15 residues. The CDR3 nucleotides are TGCAGCGTTGTGGGACTAGCGGGAGTAGTCAATGAGCAGTTCTTC. Residues: CSVVGLAGVVNEQFF.

V and J are TRBV7-2 and TRBJ1-1, with TRBD1 identical over 7 bases. The CDR3 totals 15 residues. Per the germline V gene, CDR1 is SGHTA and CDR2 is FQGNSA. With V trimmed by 4 bases and J by 4 bases, 9 bases remained unmatched. The CDR3 protein is CASSYWTGLRTEAFF. The CDR3, as DNA: TGTGCCAGCAGCTACTGGACAGGACTTCGCACTGAAGCTTTCTTT.

CDR3 region: CASSSGTQYF. CDR3 in DNA: TGTGCCAGCAGCTCAGGGACCCAGTACTTC. The J gene is TRBJ2-5, the V gene TRBV5-8, with no clear D. Germline CDR1 is SGHTS and CDR2 is YDEGEE. The germline V and J ends were trimmed by 3 bases and 7 bases, with 4 bases remaining between them. This CDR3 comprises 10 residues.

The chain carries TRBV7-8 and TRBJ1-4, with 8 bases that match TRBD1. CDR3 size: 16 residues. The germline CDR1 and CDR2 sequences are SGHVS and FQNEAQ. The V gene end was trimmed by 4 bases and the J gene end by 2 bases; junction bases not matched to a gene: 6. Here the CDR3 DNA reads TGTGCCAGCAGCTCTACAGGGGGAATGACTAATGAAAAACTGTTTTTT. Amino acid sequence: CASSSTGGMTNEKLFF.

CDR3 residues: CASSLSGGVYEQYF. CDR3 in DNA: TGTGCCAGCAGCTTAAGCGGAGGCGTTTACGAGCAGTACTTC. This chain connects TRBV7-2 to TRBJ2-7; TRBD2 might be the D (5 bases). The germline V and J ends were trimmed by 2 bases and 4 bases, with 12 bases remaining between them. This CDR3 has 14 amino acids. The germline gives CDR1 SGHTA, CDR2 FQGNSA.

The genes are TRBV5-1 and TRBJ2-7, with 7 bases matching TRBD2. Per the germline V gene, CDR1 is SGHRS and CDR2 is YFSETQ. Germline trimming cut 0 bases from V and 2 bases from J; bases unmatched to any gene: 14. The CDR3 extends over 18 amino acids. This CDR3 is CASSLEATSPDLPYEQYF. The CDR3 region has the DNA TGCGCCAGCAGCTTGGAGGCGACTAGCCCGGACCTCCCCTACGAGCAGTACTTC.

CDR3 bases: TGTGCCAGCTCACAGGGACTTAACACTGAAGCTTTCTTT. Residues: CASSQGLNTEAFF. The J gene is TRBJ1-1, the V gene TRBV18; D is perhaps TRBD1 (5 bases). Deletions cut 4 bases from V and 2 bases from J, with 8 bases between. This CDR3 has 13 amino acids. CDR1 is KGHSH, CDR2 LQKENI, per germline.

This chain links TRBV7-6 with TRBJ1-2, with 7 bases that match TRBD1. The CDR3 contains 15 residues. V lost 4 bases, J lost 3 bases, and 8 bases stayed unmatched. CDR1 SGHVS and CDR2 FNYEAQ come from the germline V gene. The CDR3 sequence: CASSSLGTEHYGYTF. Written as DNA, the CDR3 is TGTGCCAGCAGCTCCCTCGGGACAGAACACTATGGCTACACCTTC.

V gene TRBV7-9 combines with J gene TRBJ2-3; D may be TRBD1 (6 bases). Germline CDR1 is SEHNR and CDR2 is FQNEAQ (reference sequence). The CDR3 loop spans 14 amino acids. V lost 2 bases, J lost 5 bases, and 11 bases lay in between. Here the CDR3 reads CASSLTGLIDTQYF. DNA for the CDR3: TGTGCCAGCAGCTTAACAGGGTTGATAGATACGCAGTATTTT.

This sequence joins TRBV7-6 and TRBJ2-5; 10 bases match TRBD2. After removal of 0 bases from V and 3 bases from J, the junction contained 13 bases not matched to a gene. Germline CDR1 reads SGHVS; CDR2 reads FNYEAQ. This CDR3 has 19 residues. CDR3 sequence reads: CASSLAFLGASGGKETQYF. In DNA, the CDR3 is TGTGCCAGCAGCTTAGCTTTCCTCGGGGCTAGCGGGGGCAAAGAGACCCAGTACTTC.

This clone was seen only a few times. V and J are TRBV3-1 (or the pseudogene TRBV3-2) and TRBJ2-2; 12 bases fit TRBD2. Looked up from germline, CDR1 is LGHDT and CDR2 is YNNKEL (reference sequence). The junction had 8 bases not matched to a gene; V was cut back by 4 bases and J by 2 bases. The CDR3 sequence is 18 residues long. The CDR3, as DNA: TGTGCCAGCAGCCTTACGACTAGCGGGAGAAGTAACACCGGGGAGCTGTTTTTT. As protein: CASSLTTSGRSNTGELFF.

The V gene is TRBV7-9, the J gene TRBJ2-2; weak D call: TRBD2 (6 bases). Trimming removed 3 bases from V and 2 bases from J, with 7 bases in between. CDR1 SEHNR and CDR2 FQNEAQ come from the germline V gene (reference sequence). The CDR3 has 14 residues. The CDR3 DNA reads TGTGCCAGCAGCTTGGGACTTAACACCGGGGAGCTGTTTTTT. Amino acid sequence: CASSLGLNTGELFF.

The rearrangement links TRBV5-1 to TRBJ2-1; no reliable D call. CDR1 and CDR2 (germline): SGHRS, YFSETQ. V lost 7 bases and J lost 0, with 8 bases in between. The CDR3 runs 13 residues. The CDR3 sequence: CASAESSYNEQFF. In DNA, the CDR3 is TGCGCCAGCGCTGAGAGCTCCTACAATGAGCAGTTCTTC. Together with reference TRBV5-1 and TRBJ2-1, the CDR3 gives the full variable domain: KAGVTQTPRYLIKTRGQQVTLSCSPISGHRSVSWYQQTPGQGLQFLFEYFSETQRNKGNFPGRFSGRQFSNSRSEMNVSTLELGDSALYLCASAESSYNEQFFGPGTRLTVL.

V gene TRBV19 combines with J gene TRBJ1-2, with 8 positions matching TRBD1. V lost 1 base, J lost 5 bases, and 0 bases stayed unmatched. Germline values: CDR1 LNHDA, CDR2 SQIVND (reference sequence). There are 13 residues in the CDR3. CDR3 DNA sequence: TGTGCCAGTAGTATAGGACAGGGGTATGGCTACACCTTC. Translated, it gives CASSIGQGYGYTF. Filled out from reference TRBV19 and TRBJ1-2, the complete variable domain reads DGGITQSPKYLFRKEGQNVTLSCEQNLNHDAMYWYRQDPGQGLRLIYYSQIVNDFQKGDIAEGYSVSREKKESFPLTVTSAQKNPTAFYLCASSIGQGYGYTFGSGTRLTVV.

V gene TRBV5-1 combines with J gene TRBJ1-2; 7 bases are shared with TRBD1. CDR3 length: 13 residues. In germline, CDR1 is SGHRS, CDR2 YFSETQ. V shed 5 bases and J 8 bases; nucleotides not matched to a gene: 9. CDR3 bases: TGCGCCAGCAGGTCCACGACAGGGTACGGCTACACCTTC. It codes for CASRSTTGYGYTF.

Remarks on this clone: Other DNA sequences in this sample translate to the same CDR3. This rearrangement joins TRBV6-5 to TRBJ1-2, with 7 bases aligning to TRBD1. V dropped 6 bases and J dropped 2; count of bases not matched to a gene: 6. Germline V gene sequence: CDR1 MNHEY, CDR2 SVGAGI. CDR3 length: 14 residues. The CDR3 bases are TGTGCCAGCAGGCTCCGGACAGGAAACTATGGCTACACCTTC. It yields the protein CASRLRTGNYGYTF.

The rearrangement uses TRBV11-3 and TRBJ1-3; 7 bases fit TRBD1. CDR1 is SGHNT and CDR2 is YENEEA in the germline V gene. Trimming at V came to 5 bases and at J to 1 base, leaving 5 bases not matched to a gene. CDR3 length equals 15 residues. The CDR3 sequence is CASSGSGGSGNTIYF. CDR3 in DNA: TGTGCCAGCAGCGGATCAGGGGGGTCTGGAAACACCATATATTTT.